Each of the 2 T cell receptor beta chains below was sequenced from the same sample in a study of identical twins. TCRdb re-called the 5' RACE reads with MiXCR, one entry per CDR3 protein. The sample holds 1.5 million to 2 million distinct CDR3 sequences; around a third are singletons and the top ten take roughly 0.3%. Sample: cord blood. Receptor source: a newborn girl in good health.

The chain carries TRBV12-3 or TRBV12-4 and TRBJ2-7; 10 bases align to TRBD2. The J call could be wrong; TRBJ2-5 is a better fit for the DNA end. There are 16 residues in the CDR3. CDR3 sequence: CASSLLASGGGGTQYF. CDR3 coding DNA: TGTGCCAGCAGTTTATTGGCTAGCGGGGGTGGTGGGACCCAGTACTTC.

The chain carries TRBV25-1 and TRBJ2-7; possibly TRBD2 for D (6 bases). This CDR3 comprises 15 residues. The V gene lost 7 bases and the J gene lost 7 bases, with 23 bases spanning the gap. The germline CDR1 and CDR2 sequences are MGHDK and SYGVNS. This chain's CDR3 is CASTSVGGPNNEQYF. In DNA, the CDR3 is TGTGCCAGCACGAGTGTGGGAGGACCAAACAATGAGCAGTACTTC.